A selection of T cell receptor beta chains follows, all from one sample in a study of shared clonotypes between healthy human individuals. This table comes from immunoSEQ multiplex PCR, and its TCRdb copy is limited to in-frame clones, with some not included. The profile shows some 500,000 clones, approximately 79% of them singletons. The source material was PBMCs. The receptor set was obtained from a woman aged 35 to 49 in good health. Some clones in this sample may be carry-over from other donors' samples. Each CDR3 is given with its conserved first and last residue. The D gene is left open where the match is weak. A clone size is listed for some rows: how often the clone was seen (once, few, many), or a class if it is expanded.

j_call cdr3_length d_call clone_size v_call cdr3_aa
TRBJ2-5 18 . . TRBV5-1 CASSLRGGGRPYQETQYF
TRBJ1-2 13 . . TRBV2 CASSSSPNYGYTF
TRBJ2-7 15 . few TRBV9 CASSLLPGGSSEQYF
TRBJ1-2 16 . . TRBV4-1 CASSQDLGHYNYGYTF
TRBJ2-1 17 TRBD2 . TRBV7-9 CASSHAPSGSSYNEQFF
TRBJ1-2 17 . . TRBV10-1 CASLRGRGKGVASGYTF
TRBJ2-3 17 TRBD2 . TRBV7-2 CASSLVGLAGGADTQYF
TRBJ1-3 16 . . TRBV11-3 CASSFAPPDSGNTIYF
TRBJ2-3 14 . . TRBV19 CASRSGGGTDTQYF
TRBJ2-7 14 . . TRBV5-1 CASSLDGGLYEQYF
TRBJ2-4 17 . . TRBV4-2 CASSQGVGVERAGIQYF
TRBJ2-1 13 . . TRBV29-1 CSVAPTLTNEQFF
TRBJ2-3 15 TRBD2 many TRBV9 CASSVVGAGGDTQYF
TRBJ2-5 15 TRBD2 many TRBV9 CASSPQTSGEETQYF
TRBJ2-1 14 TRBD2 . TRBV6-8 CASPGLAGPGEQFF
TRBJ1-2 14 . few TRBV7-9 CASSSSDSNYGYTF
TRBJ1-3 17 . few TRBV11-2 CASSSPQGSISGNTIYF
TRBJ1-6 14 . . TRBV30 CAWSATAKNSPLHF
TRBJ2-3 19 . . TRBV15 CATSRDYGSGISLGDTQYF
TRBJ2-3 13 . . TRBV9 CASSVEEADTQYF
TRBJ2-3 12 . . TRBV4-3 CASSHLGDTQYF
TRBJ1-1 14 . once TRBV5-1 CASSAGAINTEAFF
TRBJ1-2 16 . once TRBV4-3 CASSQDVGPGAHGYTF
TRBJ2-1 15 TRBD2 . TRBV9 CASTRLAGGGGEQFF
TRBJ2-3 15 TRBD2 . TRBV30 CAWSLGLAGTDTQYF
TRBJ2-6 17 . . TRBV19 CASSIALRNSGANVLTF
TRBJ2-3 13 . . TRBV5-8 CASSWTEADTQYF
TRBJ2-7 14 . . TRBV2 CASSGGISSYEQYF
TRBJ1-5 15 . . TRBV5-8 CASSDHRRSRQPQHF
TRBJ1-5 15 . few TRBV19 CASSIRTALNQPQHF
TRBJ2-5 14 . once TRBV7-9 CASSLGPNQETQYF
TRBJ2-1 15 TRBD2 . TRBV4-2 CASSQELAGKNEQFF
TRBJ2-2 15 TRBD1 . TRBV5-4 CASSFDFRGTGELFF
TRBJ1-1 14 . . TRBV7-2 CASSLQGGNTEAFF
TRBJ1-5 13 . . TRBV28 CASGQNSNQPQHF
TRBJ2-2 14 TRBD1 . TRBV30 CAWSVRGRIGELFF
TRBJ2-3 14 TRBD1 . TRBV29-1 CSVSRTGSTDTQYF
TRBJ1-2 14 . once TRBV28 CASRWGVVNYGYTF
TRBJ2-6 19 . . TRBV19 CASSLQGSLPLSGANVLTF
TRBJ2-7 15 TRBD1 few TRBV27 CASSLRGLTFYEQYF
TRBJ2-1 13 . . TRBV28 CASSFRPRNEQFF
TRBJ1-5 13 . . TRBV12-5 CASGTYSNQPQHF
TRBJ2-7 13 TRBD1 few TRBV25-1 CASSDHRGLEQYF
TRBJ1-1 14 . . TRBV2 CASSGRQGNTEAFF
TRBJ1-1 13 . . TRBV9 CASSRVGGAEAFF